This T cell receptor beta chain appears in the sequencing data of a study of PD-1 blockade in classical Hodgkin lymphoma. Trimming pared 0 bases from V and 7 bases from J, leaving 16 bases between. Germline V gene sequence: CDR1 LGHNA, CDR2 YSLEER. The CDR3 has 16 amino acids. This clone is medium-sized. The time point: cycle 4 day 1 (C4D1), after less than seven weeks of nivolumab. Each patient relapsed following autologous stem cell transplantation, and prior brentuximab vedotin exposure differed. The patients, who had relapsed/refractory classical Hodgkin lymphoma, achieved best responses of complete response, partial response or progressive disease. Data came from immunoSEQ multiplex PCR; TCRdb stores just in-frame clones and leaves some out. This sample has some 28,000 clones, with almost 85% found just once.

The V call is TRBV4-3, the J call TRBJ1-5, with D hard to call. The clonotype originates from a human donor with classical Hodgkin lymphoma. Sample: peripheral blood mononuclear cells (PBMCs), taken before the fourth cycle of nivolumab. CDR3 DNA sequence: TGCGCCAGCAGCCAAGAAGTTGGGGAGGGTTGGCAGCCCCAGCATTTT. Translated, it gives CASSQEVGEGWQPQHF.